This T cell receptor beta chain was obtained from a study of sequential checkpoint blockade in melanoma. Study as a whole: TCRβ was sequenced from DNA of about 94 pretreatment tumors. Under 25 patients had matched tumor biopsies before treatment and at week 13 after nivolumab or ipilimumab alone. Notes on the study in general: Rising tumor T-cell fraction and clonality meant about 30 times likelier benefit.

Sample treatment: randomized to nivolumab then ipilimumab (arm A) or the reverse (arm B). The method was immunoSEQ multiplex PCR; TCRdb's version includes in-frame clones alone and lacks a portion of them. The sample holds under 2,500 clones, approximately 25% seen once. For this clone: Its antigen is undetermined.

The CDR3 length is 14 residues. Germline V gene lookup returns CDR1 LNHNV and CDR2 YYDKDF (reference sequence). V lost 5 bases and J lost 7, with 15 bases in between. The gene calls are TRBV15 and TRBJ2-1; D tentatively fits TRBD1 or TRBD2 (6 bases each). This TCR was sampled from a human donor with melanoma. This specimen consisted of tumor tissue (inferred from file names), obtained from a patient given nivolumab and ipilimumab in sequence. The CDR3 here is CATSSRGLANEQFF. Written as DNA, the CDR3 is TGTGCCACCAGCTCCCGGGGGCTTGCTAATGAGCAGTTCTTC. Full variable domain (outside the CDR3, taken from reference TRBV15 and TRBJ2-1): DAMVIQNPRYQVTQFGKPVTLSCSQTLNHNVMYWYQQKSSQAPKLLFHYYDKDFNNEADTPDNFQSRRPNTSFCFLDIRSPGLGDTAMYLCATSSRGLANEQFFGPGTRLTVL.